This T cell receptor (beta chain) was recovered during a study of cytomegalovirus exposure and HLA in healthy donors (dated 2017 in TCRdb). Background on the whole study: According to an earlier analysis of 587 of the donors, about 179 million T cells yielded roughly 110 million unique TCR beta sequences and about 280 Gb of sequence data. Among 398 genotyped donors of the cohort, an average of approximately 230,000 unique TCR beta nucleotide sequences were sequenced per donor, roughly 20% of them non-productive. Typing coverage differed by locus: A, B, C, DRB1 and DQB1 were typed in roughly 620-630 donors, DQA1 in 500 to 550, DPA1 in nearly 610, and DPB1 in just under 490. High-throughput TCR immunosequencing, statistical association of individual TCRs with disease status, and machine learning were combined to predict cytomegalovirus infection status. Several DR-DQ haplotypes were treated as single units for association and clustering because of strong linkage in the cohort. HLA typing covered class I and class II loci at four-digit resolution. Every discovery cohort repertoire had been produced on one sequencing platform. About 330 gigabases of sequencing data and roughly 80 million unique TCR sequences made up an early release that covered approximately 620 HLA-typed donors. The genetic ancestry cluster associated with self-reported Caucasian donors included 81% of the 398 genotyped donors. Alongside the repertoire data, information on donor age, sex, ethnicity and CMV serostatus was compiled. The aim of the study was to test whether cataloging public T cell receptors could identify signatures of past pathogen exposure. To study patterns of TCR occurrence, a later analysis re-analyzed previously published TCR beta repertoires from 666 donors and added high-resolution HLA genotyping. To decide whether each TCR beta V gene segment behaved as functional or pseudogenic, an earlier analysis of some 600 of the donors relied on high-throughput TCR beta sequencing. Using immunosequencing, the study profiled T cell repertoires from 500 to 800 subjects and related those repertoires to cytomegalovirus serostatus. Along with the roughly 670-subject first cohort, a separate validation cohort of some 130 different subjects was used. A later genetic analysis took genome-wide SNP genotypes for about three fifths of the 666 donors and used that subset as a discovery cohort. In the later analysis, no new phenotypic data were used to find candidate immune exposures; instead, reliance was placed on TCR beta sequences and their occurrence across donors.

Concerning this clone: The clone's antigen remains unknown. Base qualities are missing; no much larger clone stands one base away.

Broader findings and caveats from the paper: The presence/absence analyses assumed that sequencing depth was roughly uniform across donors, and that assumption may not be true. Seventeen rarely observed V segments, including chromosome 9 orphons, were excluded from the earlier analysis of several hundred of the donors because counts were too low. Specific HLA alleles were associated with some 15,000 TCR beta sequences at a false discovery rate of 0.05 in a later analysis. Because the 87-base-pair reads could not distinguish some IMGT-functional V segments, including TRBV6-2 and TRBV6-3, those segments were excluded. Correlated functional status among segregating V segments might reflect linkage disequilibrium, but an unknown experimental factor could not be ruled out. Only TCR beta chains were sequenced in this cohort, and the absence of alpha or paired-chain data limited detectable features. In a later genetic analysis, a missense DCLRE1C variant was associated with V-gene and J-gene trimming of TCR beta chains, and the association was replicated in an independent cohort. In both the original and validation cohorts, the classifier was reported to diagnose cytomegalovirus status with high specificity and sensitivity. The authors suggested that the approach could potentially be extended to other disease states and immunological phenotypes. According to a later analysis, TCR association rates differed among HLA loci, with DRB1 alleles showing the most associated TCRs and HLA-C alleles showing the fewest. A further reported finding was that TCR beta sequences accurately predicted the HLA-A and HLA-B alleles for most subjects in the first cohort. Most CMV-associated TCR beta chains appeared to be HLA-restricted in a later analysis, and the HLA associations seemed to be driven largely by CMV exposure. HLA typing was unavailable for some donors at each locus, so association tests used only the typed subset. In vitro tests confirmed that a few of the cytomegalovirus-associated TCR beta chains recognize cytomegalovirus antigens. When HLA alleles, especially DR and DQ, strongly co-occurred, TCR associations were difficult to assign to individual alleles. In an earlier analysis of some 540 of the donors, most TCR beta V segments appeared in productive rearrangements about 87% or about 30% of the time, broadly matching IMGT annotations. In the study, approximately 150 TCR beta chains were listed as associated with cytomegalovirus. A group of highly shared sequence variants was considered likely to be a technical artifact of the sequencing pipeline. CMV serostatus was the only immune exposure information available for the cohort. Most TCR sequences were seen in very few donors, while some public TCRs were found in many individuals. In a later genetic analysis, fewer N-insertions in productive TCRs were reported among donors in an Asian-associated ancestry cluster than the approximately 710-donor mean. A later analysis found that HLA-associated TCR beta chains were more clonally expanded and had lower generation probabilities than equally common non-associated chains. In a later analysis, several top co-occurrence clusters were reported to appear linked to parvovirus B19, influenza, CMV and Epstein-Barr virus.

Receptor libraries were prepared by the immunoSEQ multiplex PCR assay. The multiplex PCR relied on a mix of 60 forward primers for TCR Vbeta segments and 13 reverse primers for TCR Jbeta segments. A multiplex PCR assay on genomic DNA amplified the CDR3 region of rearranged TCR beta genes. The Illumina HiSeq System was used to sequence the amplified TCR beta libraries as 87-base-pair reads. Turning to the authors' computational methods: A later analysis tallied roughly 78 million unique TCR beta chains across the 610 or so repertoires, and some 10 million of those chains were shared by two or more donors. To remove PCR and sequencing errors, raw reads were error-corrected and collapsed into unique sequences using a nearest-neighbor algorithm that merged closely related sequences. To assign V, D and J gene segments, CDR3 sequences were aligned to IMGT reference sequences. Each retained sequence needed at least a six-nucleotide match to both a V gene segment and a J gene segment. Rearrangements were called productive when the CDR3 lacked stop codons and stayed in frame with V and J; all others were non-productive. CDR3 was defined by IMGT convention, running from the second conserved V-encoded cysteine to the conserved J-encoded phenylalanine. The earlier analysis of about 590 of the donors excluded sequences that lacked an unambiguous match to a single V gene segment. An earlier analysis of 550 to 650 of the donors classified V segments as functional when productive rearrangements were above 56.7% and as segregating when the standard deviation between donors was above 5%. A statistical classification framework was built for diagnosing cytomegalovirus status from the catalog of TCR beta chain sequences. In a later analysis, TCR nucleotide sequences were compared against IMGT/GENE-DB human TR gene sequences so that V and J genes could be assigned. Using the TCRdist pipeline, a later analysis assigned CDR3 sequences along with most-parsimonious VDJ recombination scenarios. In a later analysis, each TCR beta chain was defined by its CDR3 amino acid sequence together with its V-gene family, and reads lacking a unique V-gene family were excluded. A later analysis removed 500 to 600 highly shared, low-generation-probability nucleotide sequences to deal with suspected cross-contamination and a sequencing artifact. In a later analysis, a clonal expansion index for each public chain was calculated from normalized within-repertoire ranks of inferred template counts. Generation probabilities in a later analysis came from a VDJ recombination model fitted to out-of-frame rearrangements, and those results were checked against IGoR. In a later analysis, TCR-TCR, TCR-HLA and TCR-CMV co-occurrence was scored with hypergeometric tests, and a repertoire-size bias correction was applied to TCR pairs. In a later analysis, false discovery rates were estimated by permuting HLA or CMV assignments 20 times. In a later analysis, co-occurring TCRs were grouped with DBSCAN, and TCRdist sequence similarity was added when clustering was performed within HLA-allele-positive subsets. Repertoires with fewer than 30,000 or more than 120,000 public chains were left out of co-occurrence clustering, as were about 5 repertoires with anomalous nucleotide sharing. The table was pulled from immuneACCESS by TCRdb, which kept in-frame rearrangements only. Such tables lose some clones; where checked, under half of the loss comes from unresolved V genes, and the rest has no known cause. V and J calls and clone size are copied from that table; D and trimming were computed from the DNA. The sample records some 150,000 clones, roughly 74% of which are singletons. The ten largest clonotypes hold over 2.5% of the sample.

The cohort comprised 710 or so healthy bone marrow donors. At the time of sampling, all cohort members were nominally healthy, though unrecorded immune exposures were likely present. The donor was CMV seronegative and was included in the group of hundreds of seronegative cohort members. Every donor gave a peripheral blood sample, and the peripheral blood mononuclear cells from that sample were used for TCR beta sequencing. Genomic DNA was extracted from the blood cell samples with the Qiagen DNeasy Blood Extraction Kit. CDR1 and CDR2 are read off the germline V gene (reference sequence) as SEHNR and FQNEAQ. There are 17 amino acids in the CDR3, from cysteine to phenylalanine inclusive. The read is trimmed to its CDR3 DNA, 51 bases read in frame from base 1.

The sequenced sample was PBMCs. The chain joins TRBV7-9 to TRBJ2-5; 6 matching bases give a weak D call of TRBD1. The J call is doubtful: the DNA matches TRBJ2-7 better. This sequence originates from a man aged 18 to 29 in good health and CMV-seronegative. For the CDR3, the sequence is CASSLGWWGLRPYEQYF. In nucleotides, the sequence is TGTGCCAGCAGCTTAGGGTGGTGGGGGCTAAGGCCCTACGAGCAGTACTTC.